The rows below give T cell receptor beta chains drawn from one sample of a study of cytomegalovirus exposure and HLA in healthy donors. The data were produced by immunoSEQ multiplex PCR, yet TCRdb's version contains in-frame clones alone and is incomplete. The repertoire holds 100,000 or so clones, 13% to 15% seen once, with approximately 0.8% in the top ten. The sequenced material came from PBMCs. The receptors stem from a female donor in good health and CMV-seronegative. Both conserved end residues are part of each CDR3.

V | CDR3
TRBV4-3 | CASSQIGTAGNEKLFF
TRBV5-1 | CASSLGQPSNEQFF
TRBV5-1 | CASSPVPGGAETQYF
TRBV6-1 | CASMRGFGLEKLFF
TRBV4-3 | CASSQGAGETQYF
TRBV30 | CAWSELAGPNEQYF
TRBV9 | CASSATGNNSPLHF
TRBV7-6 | CASSLAASGLYEQYF
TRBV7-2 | CASSLDRPTSGGADGELFF
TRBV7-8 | CASSLDMQGKAFF
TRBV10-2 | CASTLETPYNEQFF
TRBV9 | CASSSPRELASTYEQYF
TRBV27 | CASKLAGWAYNEQFF
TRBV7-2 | CASSRGLAGAGSYEQYF
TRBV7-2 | CASSLVVGGETQYF
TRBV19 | CASSATREETQYF
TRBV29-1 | CSVRRTRTEAFF
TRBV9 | CASSVDSGADYGYTF